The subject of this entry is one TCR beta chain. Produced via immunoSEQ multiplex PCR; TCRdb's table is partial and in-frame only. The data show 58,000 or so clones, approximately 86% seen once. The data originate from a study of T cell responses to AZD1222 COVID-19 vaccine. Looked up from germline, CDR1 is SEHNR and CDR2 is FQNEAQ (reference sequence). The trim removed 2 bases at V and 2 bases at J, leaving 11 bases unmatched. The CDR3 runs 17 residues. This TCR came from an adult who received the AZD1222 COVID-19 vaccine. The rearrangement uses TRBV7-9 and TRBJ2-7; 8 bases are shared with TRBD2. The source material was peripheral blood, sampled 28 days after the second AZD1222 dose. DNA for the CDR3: TGTGCCAGCAGCTTATTATGGGATACTAGCGGTCCCTACGAGCAGTACTTC. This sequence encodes CASSLLWDTSGPYEQYF.